The 32 T cell receptor beta chains given below trace back to one sample, sequenced in a study of blood T cells in healthy people across ages. Next came a second PCR, run for about 7 to 12 cycles, which used a sample-barcoded 5' primer along with a J-beta primer mix. TCRdb ran MiXCR on the 5' RACE reads and lists one entry per CDR3 protein. This sample carries around 820,000 distinct CDR3 sequences, 25% of them seen once, and the ten largest clones take around 3.6%. Another study also made use of these data, one on T cells of mothers and their children.

Sample: blood. The receptors were gathered from a boy aged 5-17 years in good health.

This clonotype was counted only a few times. The rearrangement links TRBV3-1 to TRBJ1-1; D remains ambiguous. Germline lookup yields CDR1 LGHDT and CDR2 YNNKEL (reference sequence). The CDR3 covers 14 residues. V lost 0 bases and J 9 bases, leaving 14 bases between the germline ends. The CDR3 nucleotides read TGTGCCAGCAGCCAAGAGGGAGGGCCCTTGCAAGCTTTCTTT. It specifies CASSQEGGPLQAFF. Full variable domain (outside the CDR3, taken from reference TRBV3-1 and TRBJ1-1): DTAVSQTPKYLVTQMGNDKSIKCEQNLGHDTMYWYKQDSKKFLKIMFSYNNKELIINETVPNRFSPKSPDKAHLNLHINSLELGDSAVYFCASSQEGGPLQAFFGQGTRLTVV.

V usage is TRBV3-1 and J usage is TRBJ2-7; TRBD1 agrees at 7 bases. This CDR3 region has 15 residues. The J segment lost 4 bases and the V segment lost 0 bases, leaving 6 bases of the junction unmatched. Germline assignment: CDR1 LGHDT and CDR2 YNNKEL (reference sequence). The CDR3, as DNA: TGTGCCAGCAGCCAAGAGGTAGGGGGCGTTTACGAGCAGTACTTC. Translated, it gives CASSQEVGGVYEQYF.

The chain joins TRBV7-9 to TRBJ1-1; D is unresolved. CDR1 and CDR2 from the germline V gene are SEHNR and FQNEAQ (reference sequence). The CDR3 has 13 amino acids. Deletions cut 1 base from V and 4 bases from J, with 7 bases between. DNA for the CDR3: TGTGCCAGCAGCTTAGGGGTAGCCACTGAAGCTTTCTTT. The encoded protein is CASSLGVATEAFF.

This clonotype was picked up a small number of times. The chain couples TRBV4-3 to TRBJ2-6; D may be TRBD2 (5 bases). Germline V gene sequence: CDR1 LGHNA, CDR2 YSLEER. V was clipped by 4 bases and J by 1 base, with 11 bases between them. The CDR3 is 16 residues long. The CDR3 DNA sequence: TGCGCCAGCAGCCCTCGATGGAGGTCTGGGGCCAACGTCCTGACTTTC. It codes for CASSPRWRSGANVLTF.

In this sample, this clonotype turned up a few times. The V call is TRBV6-2 or TRBV6-3, the J call TRBJ2-2; unclear D gene. The V gene lost 3 bases and the J gene lost 1 base, with 12 bases spanning the gap. The CDR3 is 16 residues long. Per germline, CDR1 MNHEY and CDR2 SVGEGT. The CDR3 nucleotides are TGTGCCAGCAGTTATGGCTTCGGTTGGAACACCGGGGAGCTGTTTTTT. Translated, it gives CASSYGFGWNTGELFF.

This clonotype was seen more than once but under ten times. The chain carries TRBV28 and TRBJ2-7; D possibly matches TRBD1 or TRBD2 (5 bases each). With 5 bases removed from V and 0 bases from J, the gap between germline ends came to 14 bases. This CDR3 has 15 amino acids. Germline V gene lookup returns CDR1 MDHEN and CDR2 SYDVKM. The chain's CDR3 is CASSLPGPLSYEQYF. CDR3 bases: TGTGCCAGCAGTCTCCCGGGACCTCTCTCCTACGAGCAGTACTTC.

The chain joins TRBV7-2 to TRBJ2-7; 7 bases align to TRBD1. CDR3 length: 16 amino acids. The junction had 9 bases not matched to a gene; V was cut back by 4 bases and J by 0 bases. The germline V gene encodes CDR1 SGHTA and CDR2 FQGNSA. The CDR3 sequence is CASSSGYGDSSYEQYF. The CDR3 DNA follows: TGTGCCAGCAGCTCCGGGTACGGGGACAGCTCCTACGAGCAGTACTTC.

This chain uses TRBV5-5 with TRBJ2-1, with 12 bases aligning to TRBD2. The germline V gene encodes CDR1 SGHKS and CDR2 YYEKEE (reference sequence). The CDR3 sequence is 17 residues long. The V and J ends lost 4 bases and 4 bases, in that order; junction bases with no gene match: 9. CDR3 loop: CASSLLLAGGQYNEQFF. The CDR3 nucleotides read TGTGCCAGCAGCCTCCTGCTAGCGGGGGGGCAATACAATGAGCAGTTCTTC.

The rearrangement uses TRBV28 and TRBJ2-2, with a weak D call TRBD2 (5 bases). V was shortened by 7 bases and J by 6 bases, with 15 bases between the two germline ends. This CDR3 has 14 residues. Germline assignment: CDR1 MDHEN and CDR2 SYDVKM. CDR3 DNA: TGTGCCAGCAAGTACGGGATCGCCTCCGGGGAGCTGTTTTTT. Amino acids: CASKYGIASGELFF.

This clonotype has at least ten counts. The rearrangement joins TRBV21-1 to TRBJ1-2; the table's D call, TRBD1, has no DNA check behind it. TRBV21-1 is a pseudogene locus. The CDR3 consists of 12 residues. The CDR3 is CARPQGVVGYTF. CDR3 in DNA: TGTGCCAGGCCCCAGGGGGTGGTCGGCTACACCTTC.

This chain joins TRBV20-1 and TRBJ2-5; D is unresolved. Germline CDR1 is DFQATT and CDR2 is SNEGSKA (reference sequence). The length of the CDR3 is 13 residues. Trimming left V 0 bases short and J 11 bases short, with 16 bases between. The CDR3 here is CSARDLKALSQYF. CDR3 nucleotide sequence: TGCAGTGCTAGAGATCTTAAGGCCCTCAGTCAGTACTTC.

This clonotype was seen a few times. The gene calls are TRBV29-1 and TRBJ1-4; no clear D gene. V was clipped by 2 bases and J by 8 bases, with 12 bases between them. Per the germline V gene, CDR1 is SQVTM and CDR2 is ANQGSEA. This CDR3 has 13 amino acids. CDR3 amino acids: CSVERTEGEKLFF. CDR3 coding DNA: TGCAGCGTTGAAAGGACGGAGGGAGAAAAACTGTTTTTT.

V is TRBV4-3 and J is TRBJ1-4; 7 positions match TRBD1. This CDR3 spans 17 amino acids. The junction had 12 bases not matched to a gene; V was cut back by 1 base and J by 7 bases. CDR1 and CDR2 from the germline V gene are LGHNA and YSLEER. In nucleotides, the CDR3 is TGCGCCAGCAGCCAAGCGTATCTGGGACAGTTGGGTGAAAAACTGTTTTTT. This encodes CASSQAYLGQLGEKLFF.

V is TRBV20-1 and J is TRBJ2-7; 8 nucleotides line up with TRBD2. Germline V gene sequence: CDR1 DFQATT, CDR2 SNEGSKA (reference sequence). V shed 4 bases, J shed 6 bases, and the junction held 5 bases outside the gene matches. The CDR3 runs to 12 residues. The CDR3: CSAKGGRREQYF. The CDR3 DNA is TGCAGTGCTAAGGGCGGGAGGCGCGAGCAGTACTTC.

The rearrangement uses TRBV29-1 and TRBJ2-5; D uncertain. The CDR3 has 9 residues. In germline, CDR1 is SQVTM, CDR2 ANQGSEA. With 3 bases removed from V and 13 bases from J, the gap between germline ends came to 9 bases. CDR3 sequence (DNA): TGCAGCGTTGACAGCACTCCGTACTTC. Translating gives CSVDSTPYF. The variable domain in full, with the rest retrieved from reference TRBV29-1 and TRBJ2-5, is SAVISQKPSRDICQRGTSLTIQCQVDSQVTMMFWYRQQPGQSLTLIATANQGSEATYESGFVIDKFPISRPNLTFSTLTVSNMSPEDSSIYLCSVDSTPYFGPGTRLLVL.

This rearrangement joins TRBV20-1 to TRBJ2-3; D remains unclear. V shed 3 bases and J shed 8 bases, with 30 bases lying between them. The CDR3 has 18 amino acids. The germline CDR1 and CDR2 sequences are DFQATT and SNEGSKA (reference sequence). The CDR3 protein is CSARSKHRATPIYATQYF. The CDR3 DNA reads TGCAGTGCTAGGTCCAAACACCGCGCAACTCCTATCTATGCTACGCAGTATTTT.

This clonotype was seen a handful of times. Germline and junction disagree at one end, which may indicate a read error. The genes are TRBV19 and TRBJ2-1, with no clear D. This CDR3 has 16 amino acids. Germline assignment: CDR1 LNHDA and CDR2 SQIVND (reference sequence). The CDR3 sequence: CASSIAESWPYNEQLF. CDR3 DNA sequence: TGTGCCAGTAGTATAGCCGAGTCGTGGCCCTACAATGAGCAGCTCTTC.

The chain couples TRBV6-5 to TRBJ2-7, with 11 bases aligning to TRBD1. Unmatched junction bases numbered 3, after V lost 2 bases and J lost 6 bases. The germline gives CDR1 MNHEY, CDR2 SVGAGI. The CDR3 consists of 14 residues. CDR3 sequence reads: CASSYGTGGFEQYF. CDR3 sequence (DNA): TGTGCCAGCAGTTACGGGACAGGGGGTTTCGAGCAGTACTTC.

For this clonotype: The junction does not match germline at one end; this may be a read error. The chain recombines TRBV12-3 or TRBV12-4 with TRBJ2-5; TRBD2 matches 12 bases. The length of the CDR3 is 14 residues. CDR3 loop: CASSQNPGLAGPTF. CDR3 DNA sequence: TGTGCCAGCAGCCAGAATCCGGGACTAGCGGGTCCCACGTTC.

In its sample, this clonotype was seen many times. An end of the junction differs from the germline gene, which may be a read error. The chain uses TRBV6-2 or TRBV6-3 and TRBJ2-5, with 10 bases that match TRBD1. This CDR3 region has 15 residues. Germline V gene data show CDR1 as MNHEY and CDR2 as SVGEGT. The CDR3 reads CASSYSTGGEETQYF. DNA of the CDR3: TGCGCCAGCAGCTACTCGACAGGGGGCGAGGAGACCCAGTACTTC.

This clonotype was seen a handful of times. At one end, the junction sequence differs from germline, possibly due to a read error. CDR3 sequence reads: CASRLDPRDSFNEKLFF. The CDR3 bases are TGCGCCAGCAGATTGGATCCCCGGGACTCATTTAATGAAAAACTGTTTTTT. The V call is TRBV5-1, the J call TRBJ1-4; a possible D gene is TRBD1 (5 bases). Germline values: CDR1 SGHRS, CDR2 YFSETQ. The CDR3 has 17 residues.

This clonotype has only one observation. In DNA form, the CDR3 reads TGTGCCAGCAGCCTAAAGGGGGCGATGGATCAGCCCCAGCATTTT. Protein: CASSLKGAMDQPQHF. The chain links TRBV21-1 to TRBJ1-5; no check of the table's D call, TRBD1, against the DNA was made. TRBV21-1 is assigned pseudogene status. The CDR3 length is 15 residues.

The rearrangement joins TRBV3-1 to TRBJ2-5, with 7 bases matching TRBD2. Judging by the DNA end, TRBJ2-1 fits better; the J call may be wrong. The CDR3 contains 17 residues. Germline V lookup: CDR1 LGHDT, CDR2 YNNKEL (reference sequence). The CDR3 spells CASSQGGLQRGNNEQFF. In DNA, the CDR3 is TGTGCCAGCAGCCAAGGGGGTTTACAGCGGGGTAACAATGAGCAGTTCTTC.

The chain uses TRBV5-1 and TRBJ2-2; D not certain. The CDR3 covers 13 residues. The V gene lost 4 bases and the J gene lost 7 bases, with 11 bases spanning the gap. Germline V gene data show CDR1 as SGHRS and CDR2 as YFSETQ. The CDR3 spells CASSPTISGELFF. DNA for the CDR3: TGCGCCAGCAGCCCCACCATTAGCGGGGAGCTGTTTTTT.

V gene TRBV11-2 combines with J gene TRBJ2-3; D call uncertain. CDR1 and CDR2 (germline): SGHAT, FQNNGV. The length of the CDR3 is 14 residues. V lost 4 bases and J lost 4, with 12 bases in between. CDR3 amino acids: CASSSGWGPDTQYF. The CDR3 coding sequence is TGTGCCAGCAGCTCAGGATGGGGTCCAGATACGCAGTATTTT.

The genes are TRBV13 and TRBJ1-2, with D maybe TRBD1 (6 bases). The ends were cut back, 8 bases at V and 4 bases at J, with 23 bases in the middle. Germline values: CDR1 PRHDT, CDR2 FYEKMQ (reference sequence). This CDR3 is built from 16 residues. The CDR3, as DNA: TGTGCCAGCCAAACTAGGGGGGGACCGAACATCTATGGCTACACCTTC. Translation gives CASQTRGGPNIYGYTF.

This clonotype was counted only a few times. V is TRBV7-8 and J is TRBJ2-1; 9 bases line up with TRBD1. CDR1 and CDR2 from the germline V gene are SGHVS and FQNEAQ. V shed 6 bases, J shed 6 bases, and the junction held 6 bases outside the gene matches. There are 14 residues in the CDR3. DNA of the CDR3: TGTGCCAGCAGGGACAGGGGCCCGGGCAATGAGCAGTTCTTC. Its translation: CASRDRGPGNEQFF. The full variable domain, rest sourced from reference TRBV7-8 and TRBJ2-1, is GAGVSQSPRYKVAKRGQDVALRCDPISGHVSLFWYQQALGQGPEFLTYFQNEAQLDKSGLPSDRFFAERPEGSVSTLKIQRTQQEDSAVYLCASRDRGPGNEQFFGPGTRLTVL.

The genes are TRBV28 and TRBJ2-5; either TRBD1 or TRBD2 may fit D (5 bases each). Trimming left V 5 bases short and J 12 bases short, with 19 bases between. Germline CDR1 is MDHEN and CDR2 is SYDVKM. The CDR3 is 13 residues long. The CDR3 loop is CASSATGPPQEYF. The CDR3 DNA is TGTGCCAGCAGTGCCACGGGACCTCCTCAGGAGTACTTC.

The gene calls are TRBV12-3 or TRBV12-4 and TRBJ1-2; D remains unclear. The CDR3 spans 13 residues. The V end lost 6 bases, the J end lost 8 bases, and 16 bases lay between the germline ends. The CDR3 here is CASSLSVLGGYTF. Written as DNA, the CDR3 is TGTGCCAGCAGCCTGAGTGTTCTGGGGGGCTACACCTTC.

CDR3 in amino acids: CASSWGDISYEQYF. CDR3 DNA sequence: TGTGCCAGCAGTTGGGGTGACATCTCCTACGAGCAGTACTTC. This chain connects TRBV28 to TRBJ2-7; D is undetermined. CDR1 is MDHEN and CDR2 is SYDVKM in the germline V gene. Trimming cost V 4 bases and J 0 bases, with 10 bases left between them. CDR3 length: 14 amino acids.

The V and J genes are TRBV7-2 and TRBJ2-5; tentatively, D is TRBD1 (5 bases). In germline, CDR1 is SGHTA, CDR2 FQGNSA. Deletions cut 4 bases from V and 2 bases from J, with 11 bases between. The CDR3 is made up of 14 amino acids. This chain's CDR3 is CASSWGLGQETQYF. In nucleotides, the CDR3 is TGTGCCAGCAGCTGGGGCCTCGGGCAAGAGACCCAGTACTTC.

This chain links TRBV7-2 with TRBJ2-3; 7 nucleotides match TRBD1. CDR3 length: 15 amino acids. V was pared by 5 bases and J by 6 bases, with 11 bases of the junction left unmatched. Germline-derived CDR1 and CDR2 are SGHTA and FQGNSA. As DNA, the CDR3 is TGTGCCAGCAGCCGAAGGACGACAGGGACGGATACGCAGTATTTT. Translating gives CASSRRTTGTDTQYF.